Below, 24 T cell receptor beta chains from the same sample are listed, as sequenced in a study of blood T cell repertoires in COVID-19. Using immunoSEQ multiplex PCR, the repertoire was profiled, and TCRdb retains in-frame clones only, with some absent. The sample records about 200,000 clones, about nine tenths being singletons. The sample was peripheral blood. These receptor sequences come from a man in his sixties who had recovered from COVID-19.

The chain's CDR3 is CASSQGSTSNYGYTF. Here the CDR3 DNA reads TGTGCCAGCAGCCAAGGGAGCACATCCAACTATGGCTACACCTTC. The chain carries TRBV4-2 and TRBJ1-2; no firm D call. V was pared by 1 base and J by 2 bases, with 11 bases between. The CDR3 has 15 residues. CDR1 is LGHNA and CDR2 is YNFKEQ in the germline V gene.

The chain links TRBV3-1 (or the pseudogene TRBV3-2) to TRBJ1-6, with no clear D. This CDR3 comprises 16 residues. Trimming cost V 0 bases and J 10 bases, with 16 bases left between them. Germline V lookup: CDR1 LGHDT, CDR2 YNNKEL (reference sequence). Here the CDR3 DNA reads TGTGCCAGCAGCCAAGATCTGCCGGCGGCGGGATCACCCCTCCACTTT. Translation: CASSQDLPAAGSPLHF.

The chain links TRBV7-2 to TRBJ2-1; D not resolved. Trimming removed 5 bases from V and 3 bases from J, with 8 bases in between. CDR3 length: 13 amino acids. The germline CDR1 and CDR2 sequences are SGHTA and FQGNSA. CDR3 in amino acids: CASSLGHYNEQFF. CDR3 in DNA: TGTGCCAGCAGCCTGGGCCACTACAATGAGCAGTTCTTC.

The chain recombines TRBV28 with TRBJ1-2; 11 bases fit TRBD1. Trimming took 3 bases from V and 5 from J; bases not matched to a gene: 5. The CDR3 sequence is 15 residues long. Germline V CDR1 and CDR2: MDHEN, SYDVKM. DNA of the CDR3: TGTGCCAGCAGTTTCTCCGGGACAGGGGGATATGGCTACACCTTC. The encoded protein is CASSFSGTGGYGYTF.

The chain carries TRBV3-1 (or the pseudogene TRBV3-2) and TRBJ1-5, with 7 positions matching TRBD1. V lost 5 bases, J lost 6 bases, and 4 bases stayed unmatched. The V gene's germline CDR1 is LGHDT and CDR2 YNNKEL (reference sequence). The CDR3 is 13 amino acids. The CDR3 coding sequence is TGTGCCAGCAGCACAGGGGAGATTCAGCCCCAGCATTTT. It codes for CASSTGEIQPQHF.

This rearrangement joins TRBV2 to TRBJ1-2, with a tentative D call TRBD1 (5 bases). Trimming left V 4 bases short and J 8 bases short, with 11 bases between. Germline loops: CDR1 SNHLY, CDR2 FYNNEI. The CDR3 extends over 12 amino acids. The CDR3 here is CASSGTLEGYTF. The CDR3 DNA reads as TGTGCCAGCAGTGGGACACTGGAGGGCTACACCTTC.

This clone was observed once. The chain has TRBV27 and TRBJ1-5; 8 bases line up with TRBD1. The germline V gene has CDR1 MNHEY and CDR2 SMNVEV (reference sequence). V gave up 5 bases and J gave up 0 bases; unmatched junction bases: 6. The CDR3 runs 16 residues. The CDR3 nucleotides are TGTGCCAGCAGTCCCAGGGGGCTATATAGCAATCAGCCCCAGCATTTT. Translated, it gives CASSPRGLYSNQPQHF.

V and J are TRBV11-1 and TRBJ2-7, with 7 bases lining up with TRBD1. Per germline, CDR1 SGHAT and CDR2 FQDESV (reference sequence). J was trimmed by 0 bases and V by 10 bases; bases with no gene match: 9. The CDR3 totals 14 residues. The chain's CDR3 is CANLYRGFSYEQYF. In nucleotides, the CDR3 is TGTGCCAACCTATACAGGGGCTTCTCCTACGAGCAGTACTTC.

The chain has TRBV25-1 and TRBJ1-6, with unresolved D. Germline lookup yields CDR1 MGHDK and CDR2 SYGVNS. CDR3 length: 15 residues. Trimming pared 5 bases from V and 3 bases from J, leaving 11 bases between. CDR3 nucleotides: TGTGCCAGCAGTAGCGGTGCTGGCTATAATTCACCCCTCCACTTT. The encoded protein is CASSSGAGYNSPLHF. Full variable domain (remainder filled in from reference TRBV25-1 and TRBJ1-6): EADIYQTPRYLVIGTGKKITLECSQTMGHDKMYWYQQDPGMELHLIHYSYGVNSTEKGDLSSESTVSRIRTEHFPLTLESARPSHTSQYLCASSSGAGYNSPLHFGNGTRLTVT.

The CDR3 spells CASNTRLGGLDEQFF. For the CDR3, the DNA is TGTGCCAGCAACACACGACTAGGGGGCCTGGATGAGCAGTTCTTC. The chain employs TRBV7-2 and TRBJ2-1; tentative D call: TRBD1 (7 bases). Germline loops: CDR1 SGHTA, CDR2 FQGNSA. Trimming took off 7 bases at V and 8 bases at J, with 21 bases between the two ends. The CDR3 extends over 15 amino acids.

The V gene is TRBV2, the J gene TRBJ1-6; the D gene is possibly TRBD1 (5 bases). Trimming pared 2 bases from V and 10 bases from J, leaving 18 bases between. The CDR3 runs 16 residues. In germline, CDR1 is SNHLY, CDR2 FYNNEI. In nucleotides, the CDR3 is TGTGCCAGCAGTGAATCGTTTGGGGCGGTCGGCTCACCCCTCCACTTT. This gives the protein CASSESFGAVGSPLHF.

The CDR3 reads CASSVGGIDYNEQFF. The CDR3 coding sequence is TGTGCCAGCAGCGTGGGGGGAATAGACTACAATGAGCAGTTCTTC. This chain links TRBV9 with TRBJ2-1, with D possibly TRBD2 on 6 matching bases. Deletions cut 2 bases from V and 3 bases from J, with 12 bases between. Germline values: CDR1 SGDLS, CDR2 YYNGEE. The CDR3 is 15 residues long.

The rearrangement uses TRBV7-9 and TRBJ2-7; TRBD2 matches at 9 bases. CDR3 size: 15 residues. V lost 1 base, J lost 2 bases, and 3 bases stayed unmatched. Germline CDR1 is SEHNR and CDR2 is FQNEAQ (reference sequence). The CDR3 DNA follows: TGTGCCAGCAGCTTAGTCAAGCGGGAGGCCTACGAGCAGTACTTC. It yields the protein CASSLVKREAYEQYF.

The V call is TRBV7-2, the J call TRBJ2-1, with 9 bases that match TRBD2. Unmatched junction bases numbered 1, after V lost 3 bases and J lost 1 base. This CDR3 is 15 amino acids long. Germline-derived CDR1 and CDR2 are SGHTA and FQGNSA. CDR3 residues: CASSFTSGSYNEQFF. CDR3 coding DNA: TGTGCCAGCAGCTTTACTAGCGGGTCCTACAATGAGCAGTTCTTC.

The chain employs TRBV11-3 and TRBJ2-3; no definite D call. The V end was cut by 5 bases, the J end by 0 bases, with 9 bases between. Germline V gene lookup returns CDR1 SGHNT and CDR2 YENEEA. CDR3 length: 14 amino acids. CDR3 in amino acids: CASSPGASTDTQYF. In DNA form, the CDR3 reads TGTGCCAGCAGCCCGGGTGCTAGCACAGATACGCAGTATTTT.

The CDR3 loop reads CATSRVDSGKGFREQFF. The CDR3 DNA sequence: TGTGCCACCAGCAGAGTTGATAGCGGGAAGGGGTTTCGGGAGCAGTTCTTC. The chain couples TRBV15 to TRBJ2-1, with 8 bases lining up with TRBD2. Germline CDR1 and CDR2: LNHNV and YYDKDF (reference sequence). Unmatched junction bases numbered 15, after V lost 1 base and J lost 10 bases. The length of the CDR3 is 17 residues. The complete variable domain, with remaining parts taken from reference TRBV15 and TRBJ2-1, reads DAMVIQNPRYQVTQFGKPVTLSCSQTLNHNVMYWYQQKSSQAPKLLFHYYDKDFNNEADTPDNFQSRRPNTSFCFLDIRSPGLGDTAMYLCATSRVDSGKGFREQFFGPGTRLTVL.

J is TRBJ1-2 and V is TRBV20-1, with no clear D. The CDR3 consists of 10 residues. V was shortened by 7 bases and J by 2 bases, with 5 bases between the two germline ends. In germline, CDR1 is DFQATT, CDR2 SNEGSKA (reference sequence). Here the CDR3 reads CSGENYGYTF. For the CDR3, the DNA is TGCAGTGGCGAGAACTATGGCTACACCTTC.

The chain uses TRBV21-1 and TRBJ1-2; the table's D call of TRBD1 was not tested on the DNA. TRBV21-1 is a pseudogene. The CDR3 covers 12 residues. CDR3 amino acids: CASSQGNYGYTF. CDR3 DNA: TGTGCCAGCAGCCAGGGTAACTATGGCTACACCTTC.

The CDR3, as DNA: TGTGCCAGCAGCTTAGAGTTCGTGTACTCCTACGAGCAGTACTTC. Translated, it gives CASSLEFVYSYEQYF. V gene TRBV7-3 combines with J gene TRBJ2-7; D gene unclear. The CDR3 is made up of 15 amino acids. Trimming removed 2 bases from V and 0 bases from J, with 11 bases in between. CDR1 and CDR2 from the germline V gene are SGHTA and FQGTGA.

The chain uses TRBV27 and TRBJ2-7; possibly TRBD1 for D (7 bases). Germline V CDR1 and CDR2: MNHEY, SMNVEV (reference sequence). The ends were cut back, 0 bases at V and 0 bases at J, with 12 bases in the middle. The CDR3 totals 16 residues. The CDR3 spells CASSLSGGTDSYEQYF. CDR3 coding DNA: TGTGCCAGCAGTTTATCGGGCGGGACAGACTCCTACGAGCAGTACTTC.

The chain links TRBV30 to TRBJ2-1; 11 positions match TRBD2. The CDR3 consists of 13 residues. V trimming: 4 bases; J trimming: 7 bases; junction bases outside the gene matches: 3. CDR1 is GTSNPN, CDR2 SVGIG, per germline (reference sequence). The CDR3 spells CAWKTSGGNEQFF. CDR3 nucleotides: TGTGCCTGGAAAACTAGCGGGGGTAATGAGCAGTTCTTC.

The chain links TRBV30 to TRBJ1-4, with TRBD1 matching over 7 bases. The CDR3 loop spans 13 amino acids. Trimming took 7 bases from V and 3 from J; bases not matched to a gene: 5. Per germline, CDR1 GTSNPN and CDR2 SVGIG (reference sequence). The CDR3 loop is CASTGESNEKLFF. DNA of the CDR3: TGTGCCTCAACAGGGGAGTCTAATGAAAAACTGTTTTTT.

The chain is built from TRBV3-1 (or the pseudogene TRBV3-2) and TRBJ2-1; tentatively, D is TRBD1 (6 bases). The germline V and J ends were trimmed by 1 base and 5 bases, with 15 bases remaining between them. Germline CDR1 reads LGHDT; CDR2 reads YNNKEL (reference sequence). CDR3 length: 16 residues. CDR3 sequence: CASSQAAGVKHNEQFF. As DNA, the CDR3 is TGTGCCAGCAGCCAAGCCGCAGGGGTTAAGCACAATGAGCAGTTCTTC.

The chain couples TRBV20-1 to TRBJ1-4; D is undetermined. The CDR3 covers 12 residues. V was pared by 3 bases and J by 7 bases, with 9 bases between. The germline CDR1 and CDR2 sequences are DFQATT and SNEGSKA (reference sequence). Here the CDR3 DNA reads TGCAGTGCTAGTTCCTCGAGTGAAAAACTGTTTTTT. This sequence encodes CSASSSSEKLFF.